These 8 T cell receptor beta chains came from one sample sequenced in a study of blood T cell repertoires in COVID-19. TCRdb's copy holds only in-frame clones and misses some; the assay was immunoSEQ multiplex PCR. The table includes about 150,000 clones, about 86% detected once. Material for sequencing was peripheral blood. Every receptor here comes from a woman aged 60-75 years with active or convalescent COVID-19.

This clone was seen more than once but under ten times. The chain joins TRBV7-8 to TRBJ1-2; possible D gene TRBD1, 5 bases. With 5 bases removed from V and 0 bases from J, the gap between germline ends came to 16 bases. The germline V gene has CDR1 SGHVS and CDR2 FQNEAQ. This CDR3 comprises 16 residues. The CDR3 sequence: CASSLVGGSANYGYTF. The CDR3 DNA follows: TGTGCCAGCAGCCTCGTCGGGGGATCCGCTAACTATGGCTACACCTTC. The variable domain in full, completed from reference TRBV7-8 and TRBJ1-2, reads GAGVSQSPRYKVAKRGQDVALRCDPISGHVSLFWYQQALGQGPEFLTYFQNEAQLDKSGLPSDRFFAERPEGSVSTLKIQRTQQEDSAVYLCASSLVGGSANYGYTFGSGTRLTVV.

V gene TRBV24-1 combines with J gene TRBJ2-1, with TRBD1 matching over 8 bases. J was trimmed by 4 bases and V by 3 bases; bases with no gene match: 10. Germline V lookup: CDR1 KGHDR, CDR2 SFDVKD. The CDR3 length is 17 residues. The CDR3 sequence is CATSDPTGQGSYNEQFF. In DNA form, the CDR3 reads TGTGCCACCAGTGATCCGACCGGACAGGGCTCTTACAATGAGCAGTTCTTC.

In its sample, this clone was seen a few times. The V gene is TRBV7-3, the J gene TRBJ2-3, with 8 positions matching TRBD2. The length of the CDR3 is 16 residues. The germline gives CDR1 SGHTA, CDR2 FQGTGA. The ends lost 5 bases at V and 4 bases at J; junction bases unmatched: 11. The CDR3 loop is CASSPGGRETADTQYF. The CDR3 DNA reads as TGTGCCAGCAGCCCGGGGGGGCGGGAGACCGCAGATACGCAGTATTTT.

This chain connects TRBV3-1 (or the pseudogene TRBV3-2) to TRBJ2-2; 7 bases are a match to TRBD1. V shed 4 bases, J shed 11 bases, and the junction held 1 base outside the gene matches. This CDR3 spans 11 amino acids. CDR1 and CDR2 from the germline V gene are LGHDT and YNNKEL (reference sequence). CDR3 nucleotide sequence: TGTGCCAGCAGCCGACAGGGAGAGCTGTTTTTT. The encoded protein is CASSRQGELFF.

The rearrangement links TRBV29-1 to TRBJ2-3; possible D gene TRBD1, 6 bases. V was trimmed by 1 base and J by 3 bases, leaving 11 bases between them. CDR1 is SQVTM and CDR2 is ANQGSEA in the germline V gene. The CDR3 has 14 residues. DNA for the CDR3: TGCAGCGTTGAAGTAAATACAGGGACAGATACGCAGTATTTT. Translating gives CSVEVNTGTDTQYF.

The chain is built from TRBV10-3 and TRBJ2-7; the match to TRBD1 covers 9 bases. The V gene's germline CDR1 is ENHRY and CDR2 SYGVKD. Unmatched junction bases numbered 11, after V lost 10 bases and J lost 4 bases. The CDR3 consists of 14 residues. The CDR3 loop reads CATGLTGGEYEQYF. The CDR3 coding sequence is TGTGCCACCGGCTTGACAGGGGGAGAGTACGAGCAGTACTTC.

The rearrangement links TRBV7-2 to TRBJ2-1; possibly TRBD2 for D (6 bases). The germline V and J ends were trimmed by 5 bases and 3 bases, with 14 bases remaining between them. This CDR3 is 15 amino acids long. Germline CDR1 SGHTA, CDR2 FQGNSA. The CDR3 spells CASSPAGGNYNEQFF. CDR3 sequence (DNA): TGTGCCAGCAGCCCTGCTGGCGGGAACTACAATGAGCAGTTCTTC.

This clone was detected only a few times. This rearrangement joins TRBV24-1 to TRBJ2-2, with 8 bases identical to TRBD2. CDR3 length: 16 amino acids. The V segment lost 4 bases and the J segment 7 bases; nucleotides outside the gene matches: 10. CDR1 is KGHDR, CDR2 SFDVKD, per germline. DNA for the CDR3: TGTGCCACCAGTGACCCCACGGGGGGGCGCGGCGGGGAGCTGTTTTTT. Translating it yields CATSDPTGGRGGELFF.